This T cell receptor (beta chain) originates from a study of cytomegalovirus exposure and HLA in healthy donors. With V trimmed by 7 bases and J by 0 bases, 9 bases remained unmatched. This CDR3 region has 16 residues. Germline V gene lookup returns CDR1 MDHEN and CDR2 SYDVKM. Of note for this clone: Its antigen is undetermined.

Regarding the study as a whole: Certain sequence variants were highly shared and formed a cluster, and this cluster was likely a sequencing artifact.

The study ran its PCR with 60 Vbeta and 13 Jbeta primers. Sequencing was performed with immunoSEQ multiplex PCR; in TCRdb, only in-frame clones are kept and a portion is missing. Of about 270,000 clones in the sample, roughly 70% were seen once. The rearrangement links TRBV28 to TRBJ1-5, with 7 positions matching TRBD1. The specimen sequenced was PBMCs. The sequence came from a female donor in good health and CMV-seronegative. CDR3 sequence (DNA): TGTGCCAGCACCCCCGAGACAGGGTATAGCAATCAGCCCCAGCATTTT. Protein: CASTPETGYSNQPQHF.